This T cell receptor (beta chain) was identified in a study of early T cells in non-severe SARS-CoV-2 infection. Study-level background: Chains from this unsorted whole-blood bulk RNA could not be paired. Study-wide findings and caveats: Anti-spike CD8 responses were favored by VDJdb matching, which missed private and CD4 specificities.

Individual cDNA molecules were tagged with unique molecular identifiers, the study reported. TCRdb ran MiXCR on the 5' RACE reads and lists one entry per CDR3 protein. Here the sample spans some 21,000 distinct CDR3 sequences, roughly 5% being singletons. Trimming removed 6 bases from V and 5 bases from J, with 16 bases in between. CDR3 length: 14 residues. Per the germline V gene, CDR1 is SGHAT and CDR2 is FQNNGV. This clonotype appeared many times. Its antigen is as yet unknown. This TCR derives from an adult who was a healthcare worker with PCR-confirmed SARS-CoV-2 infection or an uninfected control (not recorded which). V usage is TRBV11-2 and J usage is TRBJ2-5; D not certain. Specimen: whole blood. This CDR3 reads CASSLGPSRETQYF. CDR3 DNA: TGTGCCAGCAGTCTAGGACCAAGTCGGGAGACCCAGTACTTC.